The 25 T cell receptor beta chains given below trace back to one sample, sequenced in a study of human T cells and chemical hapten exposure. TCRdb processed the RACE reads anew with MiXCR; each CDR3 protein has one entry. The repertoire holds 87,000 or so distinct CDR3 sequences, with roughly 9.1% as singletons. The sample's time point: pre-sensitization, week 0. Described treatment: therapeutic diphenylcyclopropenone sensitization with weekly scalp DPC. The sample in question was whole blood, obtained in connection with sensitization to the hapten diphenylcyclopropenone (DPC). The receptors here all came from a woman between 40 and 55 years old with alopecia areata. Some clones in this sample may be carry-over from other donors' samples.

This clonotype was detected many times. The chain has TRBV11-3 and TRBJ1-6, with no clear D. From germline, CDR1 is SGHNT and CDR2 YENEEA. Deletions cut 3 bases from V and 10 bases from J, with 7 bases between. This CDR3 is built from 12 residues. CDR3 DNA sequence: TGTGCCAGCAGCTTTGAGAAATCACCCCTCCACTTT. Translated, it gives CASSFEKSPLHF.

The chain recombines TRBV29-1 with TRBJ1-1; the D gene is possibly TRBD1 (5 bases). Germline loops: CDR1 SQVTM, CDR2 ANQGSEA. Deletions cut 7 bases from V and 0 bases from J, with 12 bases between. This CDR3 has 13 residues. The CDR3 reads CSGSTGLNTEAFF. CDR3 in DNA: TGCAGCGGGTCAACAGGATTGAACACTGAAGCTTTCTTT.

This clonotype was counted at least ten times. The chain combines TRBV18 with TRBJ2-1; no firm D call. This CDR3 comprises 17 residues. The germline gives CDR1 KGHSH, CDR2 LQKENI. V shed 2 bases and J shed 6 bases, with 20 bases lying between them. CDR3 loop: CASSPGVNKLWINEQFF. CDR3 nucleotide sequence: TGTGCCAGCTCACCAGGGGTCAACAAGTTATGGATCAATGAGCAGTTCTTC.

A word on this clonotype: A much larger clone differs from this one at a single base, so this may be a read error. The chain couples TRBV5-4 to TRBJ1-1; TRBD1 matches 8 bases. CDR3 length: 14 residues. The V gene's germline CDR1 is SGHNT and CDR2 YYREEE (reference sequence). CDR3: CASSPTGGTTETFF. The CDR3 DNA is TGTGCCAGCAGCCCCACAGGGGGGACCACTGAAACTTTCTTT.

The chain recombines TRBV6-6 with TRBJ2-2; D is possibly TRBD2 (5 bases). Deletions cut 1 base from V and 6 bases from J, with 9 bases between. The CDR3 covers 14 residues. CDR1 is MNHNY and CDR2 is SVGAGI in the germline V gene (reference sequence). This CDR3 reads CASSYFEGPGELFF. DNA of the CDR3: TGTGCCAGCAGTTACTTTGAGGGTCCCGGGGAGCTGTTTTTT.

This clonotype appeared a few times. The J gene is TRBJ2-2, the V gene TRBV7-2, with 8 bases fitting TRBD2. V lost 2 bases to trimming and J lost 1 base; unmatched junction nucleotides: 3. Germline CDR1 and CDR2: SGHTA and FQGNSA. CDR3 length equals 16 residues. The DNA for the CDR3 is TGTGCCAGCAGCTTAATGCTAGCGGGGAACACCGGGGAGCTGTTTTTT. Protein sequence: CASSLMLAGNTGELFF.

This clonotype came up a few times. The chain joins TRBV28 to TRBJ1-5, with D uncertain. This CDR3 is built from 14 residues. V shed 6 bases and J shed 0 bases, with 9 bases lying between them. In germline, CDR1 is MDHEN, CDR2 SYDVKM. The CDR3: CASRPGYSNQPQHF. The CDR3 DNA reads as TGTGCCAGCAGACCCGGATATAGCAATCAGCCCCAGCATTTT. The full variable domain, with the rest looked up from reference TRBV28 and TRBJ1-5, is DVKVTQSSRYLVKRTGEKVFLECVQDMDHENMFWYRQDPGLGLRLIYFSYDVKMKEKGDIPEGYSVSREKKERFSLILESASTNQTSMYLCASRPGYSNQPQHFGDGTRLSIL.

The sample holds a few counts of this clonotype. This is likely a read error, given that the CDR3 carries no conserved phenylalanine or tryptophan at its end. No DNA is shown, since the ends of the CDR3 on it are uncertain; the CDR3 is the one TCRdb lists. J is TRBJ2-3 and V is TRBV7-9; the tabulated D call, TRBD1, remains unverified against the DNA. Per the germline V gene, CDR1 is SEHNR and CDR2 is FQNEAQ (reference sequence). Including both end residues, the CDR3 is 12 amino acids long. CDR3 amino acids: CASSSSSLPGTE.

The chain uses TRBV10-3 and TRBJ1-1; D is possibly TRBD1 (6 bases). Germline loops: CDR1 ENHRY, CDR2 SYGVKD. V lost 0 bases to trimming and J lost 0 bases, with 8 bases between them. There are 15 residues in the CDR3. The CDR3, as DNA: TGTGCCATCAGTGAGTCGAACAGGGTGAACACTGAAGCTTTCTTT. This codes for CAISESNRVNTEAFF.

This rearrangement joins TRBV5-1 to TRBJ1-3; maybe TRBD1 (6 bases). V dropped 1 base and J dropped 5 bases, with 16 bases sitting between them. The CDR3 consists of 16 residues. Germline assignment: CDR1 SGHRS and CDR2 YFSETQ. CDR3 DNA sequence: TGCGCCAGCAGCTTGACAGGGAGTACGGCTAGAAACACCATATATTTT. This codes for CASSLTGSTARNTIYF.

This clonotype was seen at least ten times. The gene calls are TRBV4-3 and TRBJ2-7, with 7 bases aligning to TRBD1. Germline V gene lookup returns CDR1 LGHNA and CDR2 YSLEER. The V segment lost 0 bases and the J segment 3 bases; nucleotides outside the gene matches: 5. The CDR3 consists of 15 residues. The CDR3 region is CASSQDRQGSYEQYF. The CDR3 nucleotides read TGCGCCAGCAGCCAAGATAGACAGGGTAGCTACGAGCAGTACTTC.

In its sample, this clonotype was seen a few times. The chain uses TRBV7-8 and TRBJ2-7; maybe TRBD1 (5 bases). There are 15 residues in the CDR3. Germline V gene data show CDR1 as SGHVS and CDR2 as FQNEAQ. V was pared by 5 bases and J by 0 bases, with 14 bases between. CDR3 bases: TGTGCCAGCAGCATATCCCCAGACAGCTCCTACGAGCAGTACTTC. Translation: CASSISPDSSYEQYF.

This clonotype was counted a few times. The rearrangement links TRBV20-1 to TRBJ1-4; D gene unclear. Germline assignment: CDR1 DFQATT and CDR2 SNEGSKA (reference sequence). V was pared by 8 bases and J by 7 bases, with 14 bases between. The CDR3 is 12 amino acids. CDR3 residues: CSTLGGGEKLFF. CDR3 nucleotides: TGCAGTACACTGGGAGGCGGTGAAAAACTGTTTTTT.

The chain employs TRBV24-1 and TRBJ2-3; D is unresolved. The CDR3 contains 16 residues. The germline V gene has CDR1 KGHDR and CDR2 SFDVKD. The V and J ends lost 4 bases and 3 bases respectively, with 16 bases between them. The chain's CDR3 is CATSDRVGTGTDTQYF. In DNA, the CDR3 is TGTGCCACCAGTGACCGGGTCGGAACGGGTACAGATACGCAGTATTTT.

This chain connects TRBV10-3 to TRBJ1-1; 8 bases fit TRBD1. Germline V CDR1 and CDR2: ENHRY, SYGVKD. This CDR3 is 13 amino acids long. The trim removed 3 bases at V and 7 bases at J, leaving 4 bases unmatched. The chain's CDR3 is CAISEAGGDEAFF. The DNA of the CDR3 is TGTGCCATCAGTGAAGCAGGGGGCGATGAAGCTTTCTTT.

This clonotype has only a few counts. The chain links TRBV7-8 to TRBJ2-5, with 7 bases that match TRBD2. The CDR3 contains 19 residues. Germline V gene lookup returns CDR1 SGHVS and CDR2 FQNEAQ. The V and J ends lost 1 base and 1 base, in that order; junction bases with no gene match: 15. The CDR3 region is CASSLVRGPGLAAQETQYF. The DNA for the CDR3 is TGTGCCAGCAGCTTAGTCCGAGGACCCGGGCTAGCGGCCCAAGAGACCCAGTACTTC.

The V gene is TRBV7-9, the J gene TRBJ2-7, with TRBD2 identical over 7 bases. Germline CDR1 and CDR2: SEHNR and FQNEAQ (reference sequence). V gave up 6 bases and J gave up 3 bases; unmatched junction bases: 11. This CDR3 spans 15 amino acids. CDR3 in DNA: TGTGCCAGCAGGTCCGGGGGGTTTGGAATCTACGAGCAGTACTTC. This gives the protein CASRSGGFGIYEQYF.

This clonotype was seen only a few times. The junction shows a germline mismatch at one end, possibly a read error. V and J are TRBV28 and TRBJ2-7; 7 bases agree with TRBD2. The CDR3 consists of 12 residues. The germline gives CDR1 MDHEN, CDR2 SYDVKM. CDR3: CASSSRLAPSHF. CDR3 DNA: TGTGCCAGCAGTTCCAGACTAGCCCCCTCGCACTTC.

This clonotype was detected a few times. The chain combines TRBV7-3 with TRBJ2-3, with D possibly being TRBD2 (7 bases). V lost 5 bases and J lost 4, with 16 bases in between. The CDR3 covers 15 residues. The germline CDR1 and CDR2 sequences are SGHTA and FQGTGA. DNA for the CDR3: TGTGCCAGCAGCCTAATAGGGGGGGTCCCAGATACGCAGTATTTT. Amino acid sequence: CASSLIGGVPDTQYF.

This clonotype showed up just a few times. This chain links TRBV18 with TRBJ1-1; TRBD1 is a possible D gene (6 bases). Germline assignment: CDR1 KGHSH and CDR2 LQKENI. CDR3 size: 14 residues. Trimming cost V 3 bases and J 3 bases, with 11 bases left between them. The CDR3 loop is CASSPSKGDTEAFF. CDR3 coding DNA: TGTGCCAGCTCACCTAGCAAGGGGGACACTGAAGCTTTCTTT.

The chain employs TRBV2 and TRBJ2-1; D is undetermined. V was trimmed by 6 bases and J by 0 bases, leaving 12 bases between them. CDR3 size: 15 residues. CDR1 SNHLY and CDR2 FYNNEI come from the germline V gene. The CDR3 coding sequence is TGTGCCAGCAGCCCGCCTAACTTCTCCTACAATGAGCAGTTCTTC. Protein product: CASSPPNFSYNEQFF.

This clonotype has only a few counts. The chain recombines TRBV11-3 with TRBJ2-1; TRBD1 agrees at 9 bases. Trimming at V came to 4 bases and at J to 9 bases, leaving 7 bases not matched to a gene. Per germline, CDR1 SGHNT and CDR2 YENEEA. CDR3 length: 14 residues. The CDR3 DNA follows: TGTGCCAGCAGCTCCGGACAGGGGTTTGGTGAGCAGTTCTTC. Translating it yields CASSSGQGFGEQFF.

This clonotype appeared many times. V and J are TRBV5-1 and TRBJ2-3; 8 positions agree with TRBD1. Germline trimming cut 4 bases from V and 3 bases from J; bases unmatched to any gene: 13. CDR1 SGHRS and CDR2 YFSETQ come from the germline V gene. The CDR3 has 17 amino acids. DNA of the CDR3: TGCGCCAGCAGCAGGAAGTTAGGGACAGGAGAAACAGATACGCAGTATTTT. Protein sequence: CASSRKLGTGETDTQYF.

This clonotype came up many times. The chain links TRBV7-2 to TRBJ1-3; D gene unclear. The germline CDR1 and CDR2 sequences are SGHTA and FQGNSA. This CDR3 comprises 13 residues. V lost 3 bases and J 1 base, leaving 4 bases between the germline ends. The CDR3, as DNA: TGTGCCAGCAGCTTTGGATCTGGAAACACCATATATTTT. Protein product: CASSFGSGNTIYF.

V gene TRBV5-4 combines with J gene TRBJ2-7; 10 bases are shared with TRBD1. CDR3 length equals 15 residues. Germline values: CDR1 SGHNT, CDR2 YYREEE (reference sequence). V lost 3 bases and J lost 1; bases outside the gene matches: 4. The CDR3 bases are TGTGCCAGCAGCTGGGACAGGGGTGCGTCCTACGAGCAGTACTTC. This translates into CASSWDRGASYEQYF.